Below, one TCR beta chain is given with its context. Its antigen is as yet unknown. The PCR used 60 Vbeta and 13 Jbeta primers. Generated by immunoSEQ multiplex PCR, the TCRdb table keeps only in-frame clones and is missing some. This sample yields roughly 130,000 clones, of which roughly three fifths are seen a single time; under 7.5% belongs to the top ten. The sample comes from a study of cytomegalovirus exposure and HLA in healthy donors. Study-wide results and limits: For most subjects, TCR beta sequences were reported to predict HLA-A and HLA-B alleles with accuracy.

CDR3 length: 13 amino acids. V was trimmed by 0 bases and J by 9 bases, leaving 10 bases between them. Per germline, CDR1 SGDLS and CDR2 YYNGEE. The donors gave bone marrow, and they were healthy. Sequencing input: PBMCs. V is TRBV9 and J is TRBJ2-1; possible D gene TRBD2, 6 bases. This sequence originates from a woman aged 55-75 years in good health and CMV-seronegative. The CDR3 spells CASSVVGGAEQFF. The CDR3 DNA reads as TGTGCCAGCAGCGTAGTCGGGGGAGCTGAGCAGTTCTTC.